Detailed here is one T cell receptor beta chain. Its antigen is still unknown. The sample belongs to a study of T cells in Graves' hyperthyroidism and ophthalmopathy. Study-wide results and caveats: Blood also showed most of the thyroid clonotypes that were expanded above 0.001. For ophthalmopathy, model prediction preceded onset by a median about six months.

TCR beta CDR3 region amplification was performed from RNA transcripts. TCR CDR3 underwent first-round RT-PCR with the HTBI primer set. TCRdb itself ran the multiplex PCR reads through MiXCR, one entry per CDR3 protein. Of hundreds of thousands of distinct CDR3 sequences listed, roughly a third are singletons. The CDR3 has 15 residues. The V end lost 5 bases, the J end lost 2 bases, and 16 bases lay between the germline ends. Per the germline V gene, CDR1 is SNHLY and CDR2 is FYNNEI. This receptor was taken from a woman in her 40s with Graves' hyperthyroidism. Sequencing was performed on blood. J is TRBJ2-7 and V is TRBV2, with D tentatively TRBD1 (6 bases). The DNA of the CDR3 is TGTGCCAGCAGTTTACAGCAGGGGCAGGCCTACGAGCAGTACTTC. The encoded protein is CASSLQQGQAYEQYF.